Presented here are 25 T cell receptor beta chains from one specimen sequenced in a study of cytomegalovirus exposure and HLA in healthy donors. TCRdb's table, derived via immunoSEQ multiplex PCR, lists solely in-frame clones and lacks some. Here the sample spans fewer than 150,000 clones, 70% to 90% being singletons. Source material: PBMCs. These receptors were taken from a man in his late teens or twenties in good health and CMV-seropositive.

The rearrangement joins TRBV7-9 to TRBJ1-2; 7 nucleotides match TRBD1. This CDR3 is built from 14 residues. Per germline, CDR1 SEHNR and CDR2 FQNEAQ (reference sequence). Trimming took 5 bases from V and 0 from J; bases not matched to a gene: 3. As DNA, the CDR3 is TGTGCCAGCAGCAAAGGGACAGCTAACTATGGCTACACCTTC. It encodes CASSKGTANYGYTF. Combining the CDR3 with reference TRBV7-9 and TRBJ1-2 gives the whole variable domain DTGVSQNPRHKITKRGQNVTFRCDPISEHNRLYWYRQTLGQGPEFLTYFQNEAQLEKSRLLSDRFSAERPKGSFSTLEIQRTEQGDSAMYLCASSKGTANYGYTFGSGTRLTVV.

The gene calls are TRBV6-1 and TRBJ1-2; 7 bases agree with TRBD1. CDR3 size: 14 residues. Germline V lookup: CDR1 MNHNS, CDR2 SASEGT. J lost 7 bases, V lost 6 bases, and 11 bases had no gene match. CDR3 sequence: CASSFDRALSGYTF. The CDR3 DNA reads TGTGCCAGCAGCTTCGACAGGGCCCTATCTGGCTACACCTTC.

The chain is built from TRBV27 and TRBJ2-7; the D gene is possibly TRBD2 (7 bases). Germline CDR1 reads MNHEY; CDR2 reads SMNVEV (reference sequence). V was trimmed by 4 bases and J by 4 bases, leaving 20 bases between them. The CDR3 runs to 16 residues. The CDR3 DNA sequence: TGTGCCAGCAGTTCCTCGGCGGGGGCTCGTTTTTACGAGCAGTACTTC. Translation gives CASSSSAGARFYEQYF.

The V gene is TRBV14, the J gene TRBJ2-3, with D maybe TRBD2 (5 bases). In germline, CDR1 is SGHDN, CDR2 FVKESK. Trimming cost V 2 bases and J 6 bases, with 9 bases left between them. The CDR3 runs to 13 residues. The CDR3 region has the DNA TGTGCCAGCAGCCAACATCCGGGGGATACGCAGTATTTT. Translating it yields CASSQHPGDTQYF. Using reference TRBV14 and TRBJ2-3 for the parts outside the CDR3, the full variable domain is EAGVTQFPSHSVIEKGQTVTLRCDPISGHDNLYWYRRVMGKEIKFLLHFVKESKQDESGMPNNRFLAERTGGTYSTLKVQPAELEDSGVYFCASSQHPGDTQYFGPGTRLTVL.

The chain joins TRBV18 to TRBJ1-5; 8 nucleotides agree with TRBD1. Trimming took 4 bases from V and 6 from J; bases not matched to a gene: 11. The germline V gene has CDR1 KGHSH and CDR2 LQKENI. The length of the CDR3 is 16 residues. The CDR3 sequence: CASSQMSGGGGQPQHF. The CDR3 DNA is TGTGCCAGCTCACAAATGTCAGGGGGCGGAGGTCAGCCCCAGCATTTT.

This clone has a single count. This chain's CDR3 is CASSPRVRGNYGYTF. The CDR3 DNA reads TGTGCCAGCAGCCCGCGGGTCAGAGGAAACTATGGCTACACCTTC. The chain recombines TRBV27 with TRBJ1-2, with D unclear. V lost 6 bases and J 2 bases, leaving 16 bases between the germline ends. The CDR3 is 15 residues long. Germline V gene data show CDR1 as MNHEY and CDR2 as SMNVEV (reference sequence).

This rearrangement joins TRBV6-5 to TRBJ2-2; 12 positions match TRBD1. The germline V gene encodes CDR1 MNHEY and CDR2 SVGAGI. The CDR3 is 15 amino acids. V dropped 6 bases and J dropped 6; count of bases not matched to a gene: 5. Here the CDR3 DNA reads TGTGCCAGCAGCGGGACAGGGGGCAGGGCCGGGGAGCTGTTTTTT. Protein: CASSGTGGRAGELFF.

The rearrangement uses TRBV2 and TRBJ2-7, with 11 bases that match TRBD2. Germline V gene sequence: CDR1 SNHLY, CDR2 FYNNEI. V shed 6 bases, J shed 2 bases, and the junction held 6 bases outside the gene matches. This CDR3 contains 15 residues. CDR3 sequence: CASRPLAGGTYEQYF. Written as DNA, the CDR3 is TGTGCCAGCAGGCCTCTAGCGGGGGGTACCTACGAGCAGTACTTC.

The chain carries TRBV21-1 and TRBJ2-2; the D call TRBD2 from the table was never checked on the DNA. TRBV21-1 is described as a pseudogene. CDR3 length: 14 amino acids. Written as DNA, the CDR3 is TGTGCCAGCAGCAAAGGAACGCCTAGCGAGGAGCTGTTTTTT. Amino acids: CASSKGTPSEELFF.

This chain connects TRBV7-9 to TRBJ2-3; tentative D call: TRBD2 (5 bases). V dropped 5 bases and J dropped 0 bases, with 12 bases sitting between them. Germline CDR1 SEHNR, CDR2 FQNEAQ (reference sequence). CDR3 size: 15 residues. CDR3 in amino acids: CASSKADLSTDTQYF. The DNA of the CDR3 is TGTGCCAGCAGCAAAGCGGACCTTAGCACAGATACGCAGTATTTT.

V usage is TRBV29-1 and J usage is TRBJ1-2; 10 bases agree with TRBD1. Germline assignment: CDR1 SQVTM and CDR2 ANQGSEA. V lost 3 bases and J lost 5; bases outside the gene matches: 12. This CDR3 is built from 16 residues. CDR3 loop: CSVDLTGTGEGYGYTF. CDR3 bases: TGCAGCGTTGACCTCACCGGGACAGGGGAAGGGTATGGCTACACCTTC.

The chain employs TRBV5-1 and TRBJ1-4; tentative D call: TRBD1 (6 bases). Germline V CDR1 and CDR2: SGHRS, YFSETQ. V was pared by 0 bases and J by 5 bases, with 11 bases between. CDR3 size: 15 residues. DNA of the CDR3: TGCGCCAGCAGCTTGGGCCCAGGGGCAAATGAAAAACTGTTTTTT. It yields the protein CASSLGPGANEKLFF.

The rearrangement links TRBV6-5 to TRBJ2-7, with TRBD1 as a possible D gene (6 bases). Deletions cut 3 bases from V and 2 bases from J, with 17 bases between. The CDR3 is made up of 16 amino acids. CDR1 is MNHEY, CDR2 SVGAGI, per germline. The CDR3 nucleotides are TGTGCCAGCAGTTATCTCCGGACAGTACATCCCTACGAGCAGTACTTC. Protein: CASSYLRTVHPYEQYF.

This chain joins TRBV5-8 and TRBJ2-1, with 7 nucleotides matching TRBD2. After removal of 0 bases from V and 3 bases from J, the junction contained 12 bases not matched to a gene. Germline V gene sequence: CDR1 SGHTS, CDR2 YDEGEE. There are 18 residues in the CDR3. CDR3 coding DNA: TGTGCCAGCAGCTTGGGCAGGGCTAGCGGAAAACGCTACAATGAGCAGTTCTTC. Encoded protein: CASSLGRASGKRYNEQFF.

The CDR3 bases are TGTGCCACTAATAGGGGGAGCCGAACGACCTACGAGCAGTACTTC. Translation: CATNRGSRTTYEQYF. This chain links TRBV6-5 with TRBJ2-7, with a weak D call TRBD1 (6 bases). The CDR3 is made up of 15 amino acids. CDR1 and CDR2 (germline): MNHEY, SVGAGI. The V end lost 10 bases, the J end lost 2 bases, and 21 bases lay between the germline ends.

The chain links TRBV5-4 to TRBJ2-2; 7 positions agree with TRBD2. V was pared by 4 bases and J by 4 bases, with 10 bases of the junction left unmatched. CDR1 SGHNT and CDR2 YYREEE come from the germline V gene (reference sequence). The CDR3 is made up of 16 amino acids. The CDR3 bases are TGTGCCAGCAGCCCCGGACTAGTTAGGGGCACCGGGGAGCTGTTTTTT. The encoded protein is CASSPGLVRGTGELFF.

The chain joins TRBV9 to TRBJ2-7; the D gene is possibly TRBD1 (5 bases). The ends were cut back, 0 bases at V and 0 bases at J, with 10 bases in the middle. The germline V gene encodes CDR1 SGDLS and CDR2 YYNGEE. CDR3 size: 15 residues. The CDR3 sequence: CASSVGGAGSYEQYF. In DNA, the CDR3 is TGTGCCAGCAGCGTAGGTGGGGCAGGCTCCTACGAGCAGTACTTC.

The count of this clone is one. V is TRBV21-1 and J is TRBJ1-5; TRBD1 reflects the table's D call only, with no check against the DNA. TRBV21-1 counts as a pseudogene. The CDR3 sequence is 17 residues long. The chain's CDR3 is CASSELDRVRGNQPQHF. For the CDR3, the DNA is TGTGCCAGCAGCGAACTCGACAGGGTGAGGGGCAATCAGCCCCAGCATTTT.

The chain employs TRBV14 and TRBJ1-6; D possibly corresponds to TRBD1 (5 bases). This CDR3 spans 15 amino acids. V was trimmed by 5 bases and J by 5 bases, leaving 13 bases between them. Germline V CDR1 and CDR2: SGHDN, FVKESK. In DNA, the CDR3 is TGTGCCAGCAGCGACATGCAGGGTCATAATTCACCCCTCCACTTT. Translated: CASSDMQGHNSPLHF.

The V gene is TRBV6-5, the J gene TRBJ2-1; 9 bases are shared with TRBD2. With V trimmed by 1 base and J by 8 bases, 9 bases remained unmatched. This CDR3 comprises 16 residues. The germline CDR1 and CDR2 sequences are MNHEY and SVGAGI. The chain's CDR3 is CASSYLAGLANHEQFF. CDR3 nucleotides: TGTGCCAGCAGTTACTTGGCCGGACTAGCGAACCATGAGCAGTTCTTC.

This sequence joins TRBV18 and TRBJ2-3, with 11 bases that match TRBD1. CDR1 KGHSH and CDR2 LQKENI come from the germline V gene. V lost 5 bases and J lost 1; bases outside the gene matches: 5. The CDR3 has 16 amino acids. The CDR3 here is CASSGQGAKGTDTQYF. The CDR3 nucleotides read TGTGCCAGCTCAGGACAGGGGGCTAAAGGCACAGATACGCAGTATTTT. Variable domain in full (rest from reference TRBV18 and TRBJ2-3): NAGVMQNPRHLVRRRGQEARLRCSPMKGHSHVYWYRQLPEEGLKFMVYLQKENIIDESGMPKERFSAEFPKEGPSILRIQQVVRGDSAAYFCASSGQGAKGTDTQYFGPGTRLTVL.

The DNA for the CDR3 is TGCGCCAGCAGTGTCAACGGGGAGCAGTTCTTC. Its protein product is CASSVNGEQFF. The chain links TRBV5-1 to TRBJ2-1; D call uncertain. CDR1 SGHRS and CDR2 YFSETQ come from the germline V gene. V was shortened by 5 bases and J by 10 bases, with 10 bases between the two germline ends. The CDR3 sequence is 11 residues long.

This clone was recorded only once. The chain carries TRBV7-9 and TRBJ1-5; possibly TRBD1 for D (5 bases). Trimming stripped 2 bases from V and 5 bases from J, with 16 bases between. This CDR3 is built from 16 residues. CDR1 and CDR2 from the germline V gene are SEHNR and FQNEAQ (reference sequence). The chain's CDR3 is CASSLRSGFSDQPQHF. For the CDR3, the DNA is TGTGCCAGCAGCTTAAGGTCAGGGTTCTCCGATCAGCCCCAGCATTTT.

The J gene is TRBJ1-2, the V gene TRBV19, with D unresolved. Germline values: CDR1 LNHDA, CDR2 SQIVND (reference sequence). The ends were cut back, 4 bases at V and 8 bases at J, with 8 bases in the middle. The CDR3 consists of 11 residues. This chain's CDR3 is CASSTPMGYTF. The CDR3 coding sequence is TGTGCCAGTAGTACGCCTATGGGCTACACCTTC. Full variable domain (missing parts from reference TRBV19 and TRBJ1-2): DGGITQSPKYLFRKEGQNVTLSCEQNLNHDAMYWYRQDPGQGLRLIYYSQIVNDFQKGDIAEGYSVSREKKESFPLTVTSAQKNPTAFYLCASSTPMGYTFGSGTRLTVV.

This chain links TRBV9 with TRBJ2-4, with 7 bases identical to TRBD2. Per the germline V gene, CDR1 is SGDLS and CDR2 is YYNGEE. The CDR3 extends over 15 amino acids. V dropped 0 bases and J dropped 8; count of bases not matched to a gene: 8. CDR3 region: CASSVVGEGRDIQYF. Written as DNA, the CDR3 is TGTGCCAGCAGCGTAGTCGGTGAGGGGAGGGACATTCAGTACTTC.